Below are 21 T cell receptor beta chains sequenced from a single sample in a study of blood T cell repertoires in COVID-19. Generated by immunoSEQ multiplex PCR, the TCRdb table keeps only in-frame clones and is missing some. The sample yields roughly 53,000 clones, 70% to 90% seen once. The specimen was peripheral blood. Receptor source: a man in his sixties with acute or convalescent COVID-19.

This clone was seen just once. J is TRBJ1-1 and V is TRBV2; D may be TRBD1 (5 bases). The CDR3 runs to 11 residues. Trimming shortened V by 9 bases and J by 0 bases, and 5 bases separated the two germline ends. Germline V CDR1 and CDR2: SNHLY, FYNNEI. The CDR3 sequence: CARTVNTEAFF. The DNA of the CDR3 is TGTGCCAGGACAGTGAACACTGAAGCTTTCTTT.

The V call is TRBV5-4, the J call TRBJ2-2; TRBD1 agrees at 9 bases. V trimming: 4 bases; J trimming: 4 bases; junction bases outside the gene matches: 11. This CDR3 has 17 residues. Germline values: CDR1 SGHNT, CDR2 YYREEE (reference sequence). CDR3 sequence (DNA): TGTGCCAGCAGCGCCACAAGGACAGGGGTGGGCACCGGGGAGCTGTTTTTT. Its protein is CASSATRTGVGTGELFF. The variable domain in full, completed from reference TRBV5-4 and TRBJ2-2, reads ETGVTQSPTHLIKTRGQQVTLRCSSQSGHNTVSWYQQALGQGPQFIFQYYREEENGRGNFPPRFSGLQFPNYSSELNVNALELDDSALYLCASSATRTGVGTGELFFGEGSRLTVL.

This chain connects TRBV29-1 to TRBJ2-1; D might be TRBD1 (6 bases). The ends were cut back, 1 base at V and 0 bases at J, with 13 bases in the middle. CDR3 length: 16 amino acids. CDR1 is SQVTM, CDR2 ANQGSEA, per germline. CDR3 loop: CSVEGRQGSSYNEQFF. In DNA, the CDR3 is TGCAGCGTTGAAGGGCGGCAGGGGAGCTCCTACAATGAGCAGTTCTTC.

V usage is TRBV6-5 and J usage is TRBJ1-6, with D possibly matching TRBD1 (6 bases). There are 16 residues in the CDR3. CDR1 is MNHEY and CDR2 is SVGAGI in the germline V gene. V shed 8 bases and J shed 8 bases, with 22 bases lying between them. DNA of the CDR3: TGTGCCAGCCGTTCGTTAGGCAGGGGAGAAGATTCACCCCTCCACTTT. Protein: CASRSLGRGEDSPLHF.

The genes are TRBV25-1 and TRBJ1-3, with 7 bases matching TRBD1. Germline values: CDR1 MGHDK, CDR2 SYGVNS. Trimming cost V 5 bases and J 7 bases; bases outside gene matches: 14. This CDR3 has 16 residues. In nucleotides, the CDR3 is TGTGCCAGCAGTCCCTACGCGGGACAGCTAGCTAACACCATATATTTT. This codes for CASSPYAGQLANTIYF.

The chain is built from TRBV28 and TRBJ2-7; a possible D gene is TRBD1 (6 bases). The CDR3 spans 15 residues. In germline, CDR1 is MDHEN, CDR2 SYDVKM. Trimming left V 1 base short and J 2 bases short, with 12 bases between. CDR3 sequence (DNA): TGTGCCAGCAGTTTATTCGAGGGACAAACCTACGAGCAGTACTTC. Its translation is CASSLFEGQTYEQYF.

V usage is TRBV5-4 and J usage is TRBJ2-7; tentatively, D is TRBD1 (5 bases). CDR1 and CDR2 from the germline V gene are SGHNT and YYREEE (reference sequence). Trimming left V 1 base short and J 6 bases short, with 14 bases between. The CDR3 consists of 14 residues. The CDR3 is CASSLRGRIAEQYF. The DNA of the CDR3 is TGTGCCAGCAGCTTGAGGGGTAGGATTGCCGAGCAGTACTTC.

CDR3 in DNA: TGCGCCAGCAGCTTGGAGACAGATAACTATGGCTACACCTTC. Its translation is CASSLETDNYGYTF. The V and J genes are TRBV5-1 and TRBJ1-2; the D gene is possibly TRBD1 (5 bases). V lost 0 bases and J 1 base, leaving 7 bases between the germline ends. The germline gives CDR1 SGHRS, CDR2 YFSETQ. The CDR3 length is 14 residues.

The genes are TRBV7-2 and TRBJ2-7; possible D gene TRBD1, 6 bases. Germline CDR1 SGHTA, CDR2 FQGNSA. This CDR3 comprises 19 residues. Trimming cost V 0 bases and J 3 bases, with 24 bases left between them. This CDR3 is CASSLATGWAGDLRYEQYF. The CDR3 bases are TGTGCCAGCAGCTTAGCTACAGGGTGGGCAGGCGACCTACGCTACGAGCAGTACTTC.

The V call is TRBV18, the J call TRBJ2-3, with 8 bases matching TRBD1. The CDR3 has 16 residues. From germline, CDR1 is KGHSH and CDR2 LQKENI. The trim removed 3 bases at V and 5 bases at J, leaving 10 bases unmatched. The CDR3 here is CASSPGQVVMGDTQYF. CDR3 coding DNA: TGTGCCAGCTCACCGGGACAGGTAGTAATGGGAGATACGCAGTATTTT.

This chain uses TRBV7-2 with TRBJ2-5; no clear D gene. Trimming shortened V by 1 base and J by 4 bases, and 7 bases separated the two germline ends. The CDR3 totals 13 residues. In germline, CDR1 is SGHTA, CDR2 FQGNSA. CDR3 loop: CASSLGPGETQYF. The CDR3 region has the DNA TGTGCCAGCAGCTTAGGACCGGGAGAGACCCAGTACTTC.

Here the CDR3 DNA reads TGTGCCTGGGCGCCGGGACAGGGTCTCAATGAGCAGTTCTTC. Protein sequence: CAWAPGQGLNEQFF. This chain uses TRBV30 with TRBJ2-1; 9 nucleotides line up with TRBD1. Per the germline V gene, CDR1 is GTSNPN and CDR2 is SVGIG (reference sequence). The CDR3 consists of 14 residues. V was clipped by 5 bases and J by 6 bases; unmatched bases: 8.

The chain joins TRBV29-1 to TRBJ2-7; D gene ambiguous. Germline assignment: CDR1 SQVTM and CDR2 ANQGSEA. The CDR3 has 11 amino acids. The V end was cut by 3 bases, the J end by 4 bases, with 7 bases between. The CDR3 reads CSVDFGYEQYF. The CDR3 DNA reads TGCAGCGTTGATTTCGGGTACGAGCAGTACTTC.

The CDR3 sequence is CASSIGYQGFKEKLFF. The CDR3 DNA reads TGTGCCAGTAGTATAGGATACCAGGGATTTAAAGAAAAACTGTTTTTT. The rearrangement joins TRBV19 to TRBJ1-4; maybe TRBD1 (5 bases). Trimming removed 1 base at V and 8 bases at J, with 17 bases between. CDR3 length: 16 amino acids. CDR1 and CDR2 (germline): LNHDA, SQIVND (reference sequence). The full variable domain, in which reference TRBV19 and TRBJ1-4 provide the parts outside the CDR3, is DGGITQSPKYLFRKEGQNVTLSCEQNLNHDAMYWYRQDPGQGLRLIYYSQIVNDFQKGDIAEGYSVSREKKESFPLTVTSAQKNPTAFYLCASSIGYQGFKEKLFFGSGTQLSVL.

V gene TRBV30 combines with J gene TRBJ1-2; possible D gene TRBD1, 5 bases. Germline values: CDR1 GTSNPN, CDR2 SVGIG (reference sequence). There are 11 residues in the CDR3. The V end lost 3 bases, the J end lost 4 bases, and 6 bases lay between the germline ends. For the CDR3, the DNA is TGTGCCTGGAGGGGGGGCTATGGCTACACCTTC. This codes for CAWRGGYGYTF. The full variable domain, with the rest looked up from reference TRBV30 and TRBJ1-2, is SQTIHQWPATLVQPVGSPLSLECTVEGTSNPNLYWYRQAAGRGLQLLFYSVGIGQISSEVPQNLSASRPQDRQFILSSKKLLLSDSGFYLCAWRGGYGYTFGSGTRLTVV.

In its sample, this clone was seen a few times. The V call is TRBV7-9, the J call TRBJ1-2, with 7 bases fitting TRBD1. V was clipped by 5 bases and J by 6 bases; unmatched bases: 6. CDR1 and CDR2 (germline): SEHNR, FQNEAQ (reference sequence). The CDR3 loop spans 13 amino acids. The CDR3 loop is CASSPTGSHGYTF. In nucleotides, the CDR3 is TGTGCCAGCAGCCCGACAGGGTCCCATGGCTACACCTTC.

The chain's CDR3 is CASTTSGFFDTQYF. CDR3 DNA sequence: TGTGCCAGTACGACTAGCGGCTTTTTCGATACGCAGTATTTT. V is TRBV19 and J is TRBJ2-3, with 9 bases that match TRBD2. The CDR3 is 14 residues long. V shed 7 bases and J 6 bases; nucleotides not matched to a gene: 8. Per the germline V gene, CDR1 is LNHDA and CDR2 is SQIVND (reference sequence). Complete variable domain (other parts from reference TRBV19 and TRBJ2-3): DGGITQSPKYLFRKEGQNVTLSCEQNLNHDAMYWYRQDPGQGLRLIYYSQIVNDFQKGDIAEGYSVSREKKESFPLTVTSAQKNPTAFYLCASTTSGFFDTQYFGPGTRLTVL.

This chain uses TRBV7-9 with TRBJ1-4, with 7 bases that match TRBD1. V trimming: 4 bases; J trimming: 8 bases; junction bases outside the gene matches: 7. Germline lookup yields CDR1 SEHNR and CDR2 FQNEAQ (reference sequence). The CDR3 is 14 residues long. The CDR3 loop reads CASSSYRDREKLFF. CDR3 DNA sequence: TGTGCCAGCAGCTCGTATCGGGACAGAGAAAAACTGTTTTTT.

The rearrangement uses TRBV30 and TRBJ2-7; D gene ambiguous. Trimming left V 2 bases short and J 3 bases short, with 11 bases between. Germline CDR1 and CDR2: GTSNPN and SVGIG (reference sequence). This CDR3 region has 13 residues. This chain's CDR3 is CAWSRGEVYEQYF. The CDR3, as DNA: TGTGCCTGGAGTCGTGGAGAAGTCTACGAGCAGTACTTC.

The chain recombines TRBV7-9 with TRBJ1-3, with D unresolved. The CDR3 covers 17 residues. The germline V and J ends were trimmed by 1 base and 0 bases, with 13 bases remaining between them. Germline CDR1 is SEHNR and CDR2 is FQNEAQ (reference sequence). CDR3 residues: CASSLGGLGSSGNTIYF. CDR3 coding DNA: TGTGCCAGCAGCTTAGGCGGCTTAGGGAGCTCTGGAAACACCATATATTTT.

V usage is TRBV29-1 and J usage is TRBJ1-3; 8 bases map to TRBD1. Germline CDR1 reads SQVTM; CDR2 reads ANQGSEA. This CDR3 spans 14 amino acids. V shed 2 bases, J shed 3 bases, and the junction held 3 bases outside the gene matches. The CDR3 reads CSVEKGQVGNTIYF. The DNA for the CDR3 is TGCAGCGTTGAAAAGGGACAGGTTGGAAACACCATATATTTT.